The next 7 T cell receptor beta chains were all read from a single sample in a study of patients and donors after allogeneic stem cell transplantation. TCRdb itself ran the RT-PCR reads through MiXCR, one entry per CDR3 protein. The sample includes approximately 430,000 distinct CDR3 sequences, around 16% seen only once; the top ten take 7.2%. The specimen was blood, either unsorted or a sorted T cell fraction (not recorded which). These receptors all come from a human donor who was either an allogeneic HSCT recipient or a stem cell or donor lymphocyte infusion donor (not recorded which). It is not recorded whose cells these are; they may come from a transplant donor.

This clonotype turned up a few times. The chain's CDR3 is CASSVQRGGNTIYF. The CDR3 DNA sequence: TGTGCCAGCAGTGTCCAACGGGGCGGAAACACCATATATTTT. The V gene is TRBV2, the J gene TRBJ1-3; maybe TRBD1 (5 bases). V gave up 4 bases and J gave up 4 bases, with 11 bases separating them. Germline assignment: CDR1 SNHLY and CDR2 FYNNEI. CDR3 size: 14 residues.

V and J are TRBV5-6 and TRBJ2-3; 10 nucleotides line up with TRBD1. Germline trimming cut 4 bases from V and 1 base from J; bases unmatched to any gene: 3. CDR1 and CDR2 from the germline V gene are SGHDT and YYEEEE. CDR3 size: 15 residues. The CDR3 sequence is CASSPGQGRTDTQYF. The DNA for the CDR3 is TGTGCCAGCAGCCCGGGACAGGGGCGCACAGATACGCAGTATTTT.

In its sample, this clonotype was seen a few times. The J gene is TRBJ2-3, the V gene TRBV7-9; the match to TRBD2 covers 10 bases. The CDR3 is 15 residues long. Germline lookup yields CDR1 SEHNR and CDR2 FQNEAQ (reference sequence). J lost 3 bases, V lost 6 bases, and 6 bases had no gene match. In DNA, the CDR3 is TGTGCCAGCAGTTTCACTAGCGGGGTGACAGATACGCAGTATTTT. This codes for CASSFTSGVTDTQYF.

In its sample, this clonotype was seen a few times. This chain uses TRBV14 with TRBJ1-2; D remains unclear. Germline V gene lookup returns CDR1 SGHDN and CDR2 FVKESK. V lost 2 bases and J lost 7, with 8 bases in between. The CDR3 has 12 amino acids. The CDR3 protein is CASSQYQAGYTF. CDR3 DNA sequence: TGTGCCAGCAGCCAATACCAGGCTGGCTACACCTTC.

CDR3 bases: TGTGCCAGCAGTCGGACAGGGGGCGGCATTCAGTACTTC. It encodes CASSRTGGGIQYF. The chain is built from TRBV2 and TRBJ2-4; 11 bases fit TRBD1. The CDR3 length is 13 residues. Trimming took 5 bases from V and 9 from J; bases not matched to a gene: 3. CDR1 and CDR2 (germline): SNHLY, FYNNEI.

The rearrangement joins TRBV30 to TRBJ1-4; TRBD1 agrees at 9 bases. CDR3 size: 13 residues. V gave up 5 bases and J gave up 9 bases; unmatched junction bases: 7. Germline V gene sequence: CDR1 GTSNPN, CDR2 SVGIG (reference sequence). The CDR3 region has the DNA TGTGCCTGGGCTTCGGGACAGGGAAAAAAACTGTTTTTT. As protein: CAWASGQGKKLFF.

This chain links TRBV5-1 with TRBJ1-1; D is perhaps TRBD1 (6 bases). CDR3 size: 13 residues. Germline V lookup: CDR1 SGHRS, CDR2 YFSETQ. V lost 3 bases, J lost 3 bases, and 9 bases lay in between. The CDR3 region has the DNA TGCGCCAGCAGCTCCCAGGGGCACACTGAAGCTTTCTTT. Its translation: CASSSQGHTEAFF.